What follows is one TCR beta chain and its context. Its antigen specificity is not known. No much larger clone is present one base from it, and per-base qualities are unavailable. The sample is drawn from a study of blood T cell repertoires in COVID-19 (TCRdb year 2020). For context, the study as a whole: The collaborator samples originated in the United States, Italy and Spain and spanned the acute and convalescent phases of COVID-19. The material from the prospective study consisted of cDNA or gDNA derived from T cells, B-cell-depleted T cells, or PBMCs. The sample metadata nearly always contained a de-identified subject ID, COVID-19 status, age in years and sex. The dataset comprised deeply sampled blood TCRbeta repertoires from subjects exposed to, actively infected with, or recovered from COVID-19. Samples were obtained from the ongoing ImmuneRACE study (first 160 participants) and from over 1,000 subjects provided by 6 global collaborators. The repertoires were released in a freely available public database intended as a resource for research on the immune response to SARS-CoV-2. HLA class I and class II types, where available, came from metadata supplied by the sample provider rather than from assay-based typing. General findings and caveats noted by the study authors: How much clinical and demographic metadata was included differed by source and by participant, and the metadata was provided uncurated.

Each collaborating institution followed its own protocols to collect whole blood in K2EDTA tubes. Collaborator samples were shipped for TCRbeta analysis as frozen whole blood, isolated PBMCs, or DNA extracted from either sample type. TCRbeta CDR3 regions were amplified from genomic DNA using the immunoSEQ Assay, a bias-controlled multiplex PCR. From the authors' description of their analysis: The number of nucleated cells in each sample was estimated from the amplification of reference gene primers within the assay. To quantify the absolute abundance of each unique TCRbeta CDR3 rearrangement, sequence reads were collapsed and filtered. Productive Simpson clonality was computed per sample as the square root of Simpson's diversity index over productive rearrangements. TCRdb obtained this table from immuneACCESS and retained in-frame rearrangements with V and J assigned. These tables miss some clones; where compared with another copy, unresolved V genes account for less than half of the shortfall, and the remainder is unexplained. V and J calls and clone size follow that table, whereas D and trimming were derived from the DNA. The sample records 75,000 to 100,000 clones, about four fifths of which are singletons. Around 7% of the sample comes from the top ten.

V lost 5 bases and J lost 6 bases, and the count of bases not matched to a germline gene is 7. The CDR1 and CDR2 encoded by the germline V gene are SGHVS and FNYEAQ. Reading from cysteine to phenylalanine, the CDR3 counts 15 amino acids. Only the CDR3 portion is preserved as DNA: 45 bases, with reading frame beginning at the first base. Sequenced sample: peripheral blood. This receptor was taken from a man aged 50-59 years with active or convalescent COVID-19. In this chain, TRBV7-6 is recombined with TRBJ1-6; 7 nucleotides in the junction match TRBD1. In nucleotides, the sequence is TGTGCCAGCAGCCCCGGACAGGCCTCTAATTCACCCCTCCACTTT. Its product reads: CASSPGQASNSPLHF.